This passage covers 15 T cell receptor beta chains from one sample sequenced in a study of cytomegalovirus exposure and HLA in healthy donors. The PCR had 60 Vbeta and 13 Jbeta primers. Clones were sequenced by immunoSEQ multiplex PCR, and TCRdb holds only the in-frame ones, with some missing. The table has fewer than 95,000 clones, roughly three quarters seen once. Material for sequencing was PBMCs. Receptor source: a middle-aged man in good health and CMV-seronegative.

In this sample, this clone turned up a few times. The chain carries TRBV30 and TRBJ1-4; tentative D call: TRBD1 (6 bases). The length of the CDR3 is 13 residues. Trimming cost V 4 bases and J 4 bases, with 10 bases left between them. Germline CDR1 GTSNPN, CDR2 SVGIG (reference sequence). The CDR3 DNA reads TGTGCCTGGACACAGGGTTATAATGAAAAACTGTTTTTT. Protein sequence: CAWTQGYNEKLFF.

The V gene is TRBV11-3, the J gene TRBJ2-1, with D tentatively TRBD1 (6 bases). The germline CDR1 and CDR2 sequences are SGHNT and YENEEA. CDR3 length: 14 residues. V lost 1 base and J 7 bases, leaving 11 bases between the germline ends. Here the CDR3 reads CASSLVPGQNEQFF. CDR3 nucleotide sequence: TGTGCCAGCAGCTTAGTGCCGGGACAAAATGAGCAGTTCTTC.

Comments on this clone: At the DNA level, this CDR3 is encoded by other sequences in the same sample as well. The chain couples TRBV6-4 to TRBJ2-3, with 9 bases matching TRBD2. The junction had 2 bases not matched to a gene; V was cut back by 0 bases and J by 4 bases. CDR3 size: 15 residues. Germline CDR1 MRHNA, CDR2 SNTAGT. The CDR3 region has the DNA TGTGCCAGCAGTGACTCTGCGGGGGGGCCAGATACGCAGTATTTT. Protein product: CASSDSAGGPDTQYF.

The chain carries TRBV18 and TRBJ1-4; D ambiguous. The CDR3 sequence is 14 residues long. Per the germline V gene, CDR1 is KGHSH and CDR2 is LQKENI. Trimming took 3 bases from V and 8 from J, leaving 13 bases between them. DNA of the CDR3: TGTGCCAGCTCACCCGGGCGGGCTGGGGAAAAACTGTTTTTT. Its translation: CASSPGRAGEKLFF.

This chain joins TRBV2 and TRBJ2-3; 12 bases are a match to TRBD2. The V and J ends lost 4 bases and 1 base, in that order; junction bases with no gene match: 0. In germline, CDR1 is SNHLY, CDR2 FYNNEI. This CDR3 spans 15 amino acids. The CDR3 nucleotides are TGTGCCAGCAGTGGACTAGCGGGGGGCACAGATACGCAGTATTTT. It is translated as CASSGLAGGTDTQYF.

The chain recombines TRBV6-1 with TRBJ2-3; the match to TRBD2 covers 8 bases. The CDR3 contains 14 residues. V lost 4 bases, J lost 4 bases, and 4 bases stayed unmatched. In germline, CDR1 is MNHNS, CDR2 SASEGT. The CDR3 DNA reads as TGTGCCAGCAGTGGACAACTAGCGGCAGATACGCAGTATTTT. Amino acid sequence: CASSGQLAADTQYF.

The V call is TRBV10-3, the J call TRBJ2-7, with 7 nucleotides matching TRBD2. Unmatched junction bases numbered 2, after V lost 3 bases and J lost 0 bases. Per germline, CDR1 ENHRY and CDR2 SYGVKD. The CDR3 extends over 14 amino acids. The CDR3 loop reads CAISEAGLSYEQYF. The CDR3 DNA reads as TGTGCCATCAGTGAAGCGGGGCTCTCCTACGAGCAGTACTTC.

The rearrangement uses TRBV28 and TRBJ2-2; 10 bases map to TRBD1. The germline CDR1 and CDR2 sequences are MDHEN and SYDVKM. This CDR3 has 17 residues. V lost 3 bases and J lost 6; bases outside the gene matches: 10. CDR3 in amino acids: CASSFSIGTGDPGELFF. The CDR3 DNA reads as TGTGCCAGCAGTTTTAGTATAGGGACAGGGGACCCCGGGGAGCTGTTTTTT.

The CDR3 is CASSYRQGSGTEAFF. DNA of the CDR3: TGTGCCAGCAGCTACAGACAGGGGTCGGGCACTGAAGCTTTCTTT. The chain has TRBV7-6 and TRBJ1-1, with TRBD1 identical over 8 bases. CDR1 and CDR2 (germline): SGHVS, FNYEAQ. The CDR3 runs 15 residues. Trimming removed 4 bases from V and 4 bases from J; junction bases left unmatched: 8.

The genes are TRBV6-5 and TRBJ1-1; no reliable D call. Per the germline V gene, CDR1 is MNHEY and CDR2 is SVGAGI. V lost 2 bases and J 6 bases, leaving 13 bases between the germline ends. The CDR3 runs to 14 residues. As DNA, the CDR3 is TGTGCCAGCAGTTACGGTCGGCAGCGCGCTGAAGCTTTCTTT. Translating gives CASSYGRQRAEAFF.

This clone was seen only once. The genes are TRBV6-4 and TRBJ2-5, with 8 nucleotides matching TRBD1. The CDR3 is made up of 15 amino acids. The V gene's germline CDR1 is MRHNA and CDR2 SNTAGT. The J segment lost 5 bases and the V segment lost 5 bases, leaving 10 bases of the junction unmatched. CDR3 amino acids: CASSKTAGGGETQYF. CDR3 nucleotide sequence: TGTGCCAGCAGTAAAACCGCAGGGGGCGGTGAGACCCAGTACTTC.

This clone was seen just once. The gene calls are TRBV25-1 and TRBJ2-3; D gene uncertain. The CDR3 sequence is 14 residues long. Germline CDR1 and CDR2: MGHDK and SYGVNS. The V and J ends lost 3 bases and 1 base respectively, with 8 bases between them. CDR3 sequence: CASSDPRGTDTQYF. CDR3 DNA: TGTGCCAGCAGTGACCCCCGGGGCACAGATACGCAGTATTTT.

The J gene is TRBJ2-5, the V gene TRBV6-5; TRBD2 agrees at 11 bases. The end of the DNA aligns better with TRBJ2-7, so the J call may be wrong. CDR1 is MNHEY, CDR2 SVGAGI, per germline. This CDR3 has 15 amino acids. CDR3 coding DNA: TGTGCCAGCAGTTCGTTTAGCGGGGGGGCCTACGAGCAGTACTTC. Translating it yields CASSSFSGGAYEQYF.

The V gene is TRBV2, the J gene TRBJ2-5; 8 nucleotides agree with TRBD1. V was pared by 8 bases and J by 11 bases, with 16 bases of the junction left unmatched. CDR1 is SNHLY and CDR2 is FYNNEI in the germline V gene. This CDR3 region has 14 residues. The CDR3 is CASHQSRGQEEQYF. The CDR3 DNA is TGTGCCAGCCATCAATCCAGGGGGCAGGAAGAGCAGTACTTC.

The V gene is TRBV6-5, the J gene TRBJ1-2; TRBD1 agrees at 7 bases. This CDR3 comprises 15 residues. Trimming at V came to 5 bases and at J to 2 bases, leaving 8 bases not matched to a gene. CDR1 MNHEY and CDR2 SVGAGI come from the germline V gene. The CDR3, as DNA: TGTGCCAGCAGTCCTTACGTACAGGGGAACTATGGCTACACCTTC. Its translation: CASSPYVQGNYGYTF.